Listed here are 25 T cell receptor beta chains from one sample, sequenced in a study of blood T cell repertoires in COVID-19. Profiling relied on immunoSEQ multiplex PCR, and the TCRdb table lists in-frame clones only, not all of them. The repertoire holds around 300,000 clones, with about 90% as singletons. The sequenced sample was peripheral blood. The source is a woman aged 50 to 60 with COVID-19, enrolled during active disease.

V is TRBV6-4 and J is TRBJ2-2; possible D gene TRBD2, 6 bases. The CDR3 extends over 17 amino acids. The germline CDR1 and CDR2 sequences are MRHNA and SNTAGT. The ends were cut back, 0 bases at V and 4 bases at J, with 15 bases in the middle. The CDR3 DNA is TGTGCCAGCAGTGACTCGTTGGTAGCGGCGAGCACCGGGGAGCTGTTTTTT. As protein: CASSDSLVAASTGELFF.

The chain employs TRBV24-1 and TRBJ2-2, with 13 bases lining up with TRBD2. CDR3 length equals 19 residues. Unmatched junction bases numbered 8, after V lost 2 bases and J lost 3 bases. The germline CDR1 and CDR2 sequences are KGHDR and SFDVKD. CDR3 bases: TGTGCCACCAGTGATTGGGGGACTAGCGGGATCCGGGACACCGGGGAGCTGTTTTTT. This codes for CATSDWGTSGIRDTGELFF.

This clone showed up just once. The chain combines TRBV24-1 with TRBJ1-3; no reliable D call. The V gene's germline CDR1 is KGHDR and CDR2 SFDVKD. V shed 3 bases and J shed 15 bases, with 14 bases lying between them. This CDR3 is built from 12 residues. CDR3 sequence: CATSDQTLRPYF. In nucleotides, the CDR3 is TGTGCCACCAGTGATCAGACCCTCAGGCCATATTTT.

The table lists this clone with a few counts. Here the CDR3 reads CASSWGYGGNQPQHF. In DNA form, the CDR3 reads TGTGCCAGCAGTTGGGGGTACGGGGGGAATCAGCCCCAGCATTTT. This chain uses TRBV6-2 or TRBV6-3 with TRBJ1-5; TRBD1 might be the D (5 bases). Trimming shortened V by 4 bases and J by 4 bases, and 14 bases separated the two germline ends. The germline V gene encodes CDR1 MNHEY and CDR2 SVGEGT. The CDR3 is 15 amino acids.

CDR3 region: CASSLGQSSTDTQYF. As DNA, the CDR3 is TGCGCCAGCAGCTTGGGACAGTCTAGCACAGATACGCAGTATTTT. The chain couples TRBV5-1 to TRBJ2-3; TRBD1 might be the D (5 bases). The CDR3 has 15 amino acids. V was cut by 0 bases and J by 0 bases, with 8 bases left in between. The germline CDR1 and CDR2 sequences are SGHRS and YFSETQ.

The CDR3 DNA reads TGTGCCAGCGCCCCTCTAGCGCTAGGGGACGAGCAGTACTTC. Translation: CASAPLALGDEQYF. This rearrangement joins TRBV6-5 to TRBJ2-7, with TRBD2 as a possible D gene (6 bases). V lost 8 bases, J lost 5 bases, and 19 bases lay in between. Germline V lookup: CDR1 MNHEY, CDR2 SVGAGI. This CDR3 has 14 amino acids.

This chain joins TRBV6-6 and TRBJ2-7; 11 nucleotides agree with TRBD2. V shed 0 bases, J shed 4 bases, and the junction held 5 bases outside the gene matches. The CDR3 consists of 16 residues. CDR1 and CDR2 from the germline V gene are MNHNY and SVGAGI (reference sequence). CDR3 loop: CASSYSMSSGRYEQYF. CDR3 in DNA: TGTGCCAGCAGTTACTCGATGTCTAGCGGGAGGTACGAGCAGTACTTC.

Only one count was recorded for this clone. The V gene is TRBV7-2, the J gene TRBJ1-2; 10 bases map to TRBD1. CDR3 length: 15 amino acids. J was trimmed by 5 bases and V by 5 bases; bases with no gene match: 8. Per the germline V gene, CDR1 is SGHTA and CDR2 is FQGNSA. DNA for the CDR3: TGTGCCAGCAGCCCGAACGACAGGGGGCCATATGGCTACACCTTC. It translates to CASSPNDRGPYGYTF.

The J gene is TRBJ1-2, the V gene TRBV7-2, with 10 bases identical to TRBD1. The CDR3 length is 15 residues. V shed 5 bases, J shed 7 bases, and the junction held 10 bases outside the gene matches. CDR1 and CDR2 (germline): SGHTA, FQGNSA. The CDR3 DNA reads as TGTGCCAGCAGCCCTAGACAGGGGGCTATGGGTGGCTACACCTTC. Encoded protein: CASSPRQGAMGGYTF.

This clone occurred once. The chain combines TRBV7-9 with TRBJ2-2; D possibly corresponds to TRBD2 (6 bases). V was cut by 1 base and J by 3 bases, with 9 bases left in between. Germline CDR1 reads SEHNR; CDR2 reads FQNEAQ (reference sequence). The CDR3 totals 15 residues. CDR3 region: CASSLVDYYTGELFF. The CDR3 nucleotides read TGTGCCAGCAGCTTAGTGGACTACTACACCGGGGAGCTGTTTTTT.

The chain is built from TRBV18 and TRBJ1-3; no reliable D call. The V end was cut by 6 bases, the J end by 0 bases, with 12 bases between. This CDR3 region has 15 residues. Germline V gene lookup returns CDR1 KGHSH and CDR2 LQKENI. CDR3 nucleotide sequence: TGTGCCAGCTCCGGACTTACCAGCTCTGGAAACACCATATATTTT. It specifies CASSGLTSSGNTIYF.

J is TRBJ1-1 and V is TRBV3-1 (or the pseudogene TRBV3-2), with D possibly TRBD1 on 5 matching bases. V gave up 3 bases and J gave up 8 bases, with 13 bases separating them. This CDR3 comprises 13 residues. CDR1 is LGHDT and CDR2 is YNNKEL in the germline V gene (reference sequence). CDR3 nucleotide sequence: TGTGCCAGCAGCCACTTAAGGGGTAAGGAAGCTTTCTTT. It translates to CASSHLRGKEAFF.

J is TRBJ1-2 and V is TRBV3-1 (or the pseudogene TRBV3-2); possible D gene TRBD1, 5 bases. V lost 4 bases to trimming and J lost 4 bases, with 10 bases between them. Per germline, CDR1 LGHDT and CDR2 YNNKEL (reference sequence). CDR3 length: 13 residues. CDR3 in amino acids: CASSPQAGYGYTF. CDR3 nucleotide sequence: TGTGCCAGCAGCCCACAGGCTGGCTATGGCTACACCTTC.

The CDR3 loop is CASSSVGGGGYYGYTF. CDR3 DNA: TGTGCCAGCAGCTCTGTAGGTGGGGGGGGGTACTATGGCTACACCTTC. The rearrangement uses TRBV11-2 and TRBJ1-2; possibly TRBD1 for D (5 bases). The CDR3 consists of 16 residues. Trimming shortened V by 4 bases and J by 3 bases, and 18 bases separated the two germline ends. Germline lookup yields CDR1 SGHAT and CDR2 FQNNGV.

As for this clone: The sample contains more than one DNA sequence encoding this CDR3. The V and J genes are TRBV19 and TRBJ1-1, with 7 nucleotides matching TRBD1. The CDR3 consists of 14 residues. V lost 5 bases, J lost 2 bases, and 5 bases stayed unmatched. CDR1 and CDR2 from the germline V gene are LNHDA and SQIVND (reference sequence). The CDR3 spells CASSPGQTNTEAFF. The CDR3, as DNA: TGTGCCAGTAGTCCGGGACAGACCAACACTGAAGCTTTCTTT.

The V and J genes are TRBV7-8 and TRBJ2-7; D unclear. Trimming pared 4 bases from V and 5 bases from J, leaving 18 bases between. This CDR3 spans 15 amino acids. The germline gives CDR1 SGHVS, CDR2 FQNEAQ. The CDR3 sequence: CASSSSGTEKDEQYF. CDR3 coding DNA: TGTGCCAGCAGCTCGTCCGGTACAGAGAAGGACGAGCAGTACTTC.

The CDR3 here is CASVAPRFGNTIYF. CDR3 DNA sequence: TGTGCCAGCGTAGCCCCTCGCTTTGGAAACACCATATATTTT. The chain is built from TRBV28 and TRBJ1-3; unclear D gene. Looked up from germline, CDR1 is MDHEN and CDR2 is SYDVKM. The CDR3 loop spans 14 amino acids. V was clipped by 8 bases and J by 3 bases, with 14 bases between them.

The chain employs TRBV19 and TRBJ2-2; a weak D match, TRBD1 (5 bases). V was trimmed by 7 bases and J by 0 bases, leaving 21 bases between them. The CDR3 spans 18 residues. The V gene's germline CDR1 is LNHDA and CDR2 SQIVND (reference sequence). CDR3 DNA: TGTGCCAGTAAAGGGGAACTGGTCAAACGCGCGAACACCGGGGAGCTGTTTTTT. This gives the protein CASKGELVKRANTGELFF.

V and J are TRBV19 and TRBJ2-1; TRBD2 agrees at 7 bases. After removal of 5 bases from V and 7 bases from J, the junction contained 8 bases not matched to a gene. The CDR3 length is 14 residues. Germline V gene lookup returns CDR1 LNHDA and CDR2 SQIVND (reference sequence). The CDR3 DNA reads TGTGCCAGTAGTTTTCCGGGAGCGGGAAATGAGCAGTTCTTC. The encoded protein is CASSFPGAGNEQFF.

To note about this clone: Compared with germline, one end of the junction differs, possibly owing to a read error. Distinct nucleotide sequences in the sample also encode this CDR3. The rearrangement links TRBV7-9 to TRBJ2-7; D ambiguous. Germline V gene sequence: CDR1 SEHNR, CDR2 FQNEAQ (reference sequence). The CDR3 contains 14 residues. CDR3 coding DNA: TGTGCCAGCAGTTTAGCCGGGTTAATCTACGAGCAGTACTTC. As protein: CASSLAGLIYEQYF.

CDR3 bases: TGTGCCAGCTCACAGGGACAGGCCGTTGTCTACGAGCAGTACTTC. This codes for CASSQGQAVVYEQYF. The genes are TRBV18 and TRBJ2-7; 8 positions agree with TRBD1. Germline trimming cut 4 bases from V and 3 bases from J; bases unmatched to any gene: 8. This CDR3 contains 15 residues. Germline V gene data show CDR1 as KGHSH and CDR2 as LQKENI.

This sequence joins TRBV5-1 and TRBJ2-3, with 8 bases lining up with TRBD2. The germline V gene has CDR1 SGHRS and CDR2 YFSETQ. Trimming took 1 base from V and 1 from J; bases not matched to a gene: 11. The CDR3 consists of 18 residues. The CDR3: CASSLRSGGRLGTDTQYF. CDR3 DNA: TGCGCCAGCAGCTTGAGGTCGGGCGGGAGGTTGGGCACAGATACGCAGTATTTT.

Written as DNA, the CDR3 is TGTGCCAGCAGGGGACAGGGGTTTTCCTACGAGCAGTACTTC. Amino acids: CASRGQGFSYEQYF. The chain couples TRBV2 to TRBJ2-7, with 10 bases matching TRBD1. The germline V gene has CDR1 SNHLY and CDR2 FYNNEI. V trimming: 6 bases; J trimming: 1 base; junction bases outside the gene matches: 3. CDR3 size: 14 residues.

This chain joins TRBV9 and TRBJ2-1; D not resolved. The CDR3 consists of 12 residues. Trimming shortened V by 9 bases and J by 5 bases, and 12 bases separated the two germline ends. Germline V lookup: CDR1 SGDLS, CDR2 YYNGEE. CDR3 protein: CATPRRHNEQFF. CDR3 DNA sequence: TGTGCCACCCCCCGCAGGCACAATGAGCAGTTCTTC. Combining the CDR3 with reference TRBV9 and TRBJ2-1 gives the whole variable domain DSGVTQTPKHLITATGQRVTLRCSPRSGDLSVYWYQQSLDQGLQFLIQYYNGEERAKGNILERFSAQQFPDLHSELNLSSLELGDSALYFCATPRRHNEQFFGPGTRLTVL.

The table lists this clone with a count of one. The chain uses TRBV5-6 and TRBJ1-5; D gene uncertain. The CDR3 extends over 16 amino acids. Trimming took off 4 bases at V and 6 bases at J, with 20 bases between the two ends. Germline CDR1 is SGHDT and CDR2 is YYEEEE. This chain's CDR3 is CASSLTSRGFGQPQHF. In DNA, the CDR3 is TGTGCCAGCAGCCTCACCTCTCGGGGTTTCGGTCAGCCCCAGCATTTT.